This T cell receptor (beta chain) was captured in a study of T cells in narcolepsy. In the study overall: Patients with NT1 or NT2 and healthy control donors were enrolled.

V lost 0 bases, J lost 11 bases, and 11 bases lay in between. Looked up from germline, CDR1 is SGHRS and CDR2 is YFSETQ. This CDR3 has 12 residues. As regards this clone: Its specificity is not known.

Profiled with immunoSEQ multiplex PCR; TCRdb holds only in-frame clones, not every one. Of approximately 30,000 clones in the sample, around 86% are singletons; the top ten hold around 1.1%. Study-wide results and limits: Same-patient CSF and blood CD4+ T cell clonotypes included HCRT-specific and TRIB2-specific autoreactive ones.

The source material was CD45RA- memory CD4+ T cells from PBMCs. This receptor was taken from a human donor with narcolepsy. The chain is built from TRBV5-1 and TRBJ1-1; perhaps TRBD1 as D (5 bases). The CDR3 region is CASSLDGGVAFF. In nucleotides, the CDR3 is TGCGCCAGCAGCTTGGATGGAGGGGTCGCTTTCTTT.